Included here is one T cell receptor beta chain sequence, with context. Antigen unknown. Everyone who donated was a healthy bone marrow donor. The sample originates from a study of cytomegalovirus exposure and HLA in healthy donors. Study results and caveats: The only immune exposure information that was available was CMV serostatus. Among the sequence variants, a highly shared cluster was likely an artifact of sequencing.

Per the germline V gene, CDR1 is MNHEY and CDR2 is SMNVEV (reference sequence). There are 12 residues in the CDR3. The V end was cut by 3 bases, the J end by 6 bases, with 7 bases between. PCR employed 60 Vbeta and 13 Jbeta primers. Repertoires were generated with immunoSEQ multiplex PCR, while TCRdb's copy carries only in-frame clones and drops some. The sample lists fewer than 90,000 clones; less than 80% were seen once. The sample consisted of PBMCs. The V call is TRBV27, the J call TRBJ2-3, with D unclear. The TCR sequence derives from a male donor in good health and CMV-seronegative. The CDR3, as DNA: TGTGCCAGCAGTTTTTTGAGGGATACGCAGTATTTT. This gives the protein CASSFLRDTQYF.